The subject of this entry is one TCR beta chain. Its matching antigen is unknown. The entry originates in a study of PD-1 blockade in classical Hodgkin lymphoma. Study-wide results and caveats: The origin of the repertoire differences remains undefined, with disease activity or prior therapy as possible causes. Compared with healthy donors, newly diagnosed patients reportedly showed lower baseline TCR diversity.

Profiled with immunoSEQ multiplex PCR; TCRdb holds only in-frame clones, not every one. The sample records some 16,000 clones, less than 80% being singletons. Trimming at V came to 4 bases and at J to 9 bases, leaving 9 bases not matched to a gene. The CDR3 consists of 14 residues. Germline-derived CDR1 and CDR2 are SGHAT and FQNNGV. All patients experienced relapse after autologous stem cell transplantation, and brentuximab vedotin exposure was variable. The sequence was obtained from a human donor with classical Hodgkin lymphoma. The input for sequencing was peripheral blood mononuclear cells (PBMCs), taken before the second cycle of nivolumab. The V call is TRBV11-2, the J call TRBJ1-2, with TRBD1 matching 9 bases. This chain's CDR3 is CASSSEATGGRYTF. The DNA of the CDR3 is TGTGCCAGCAGCTCCGAAGCGACAGGGGGACGCTACACCTTC.